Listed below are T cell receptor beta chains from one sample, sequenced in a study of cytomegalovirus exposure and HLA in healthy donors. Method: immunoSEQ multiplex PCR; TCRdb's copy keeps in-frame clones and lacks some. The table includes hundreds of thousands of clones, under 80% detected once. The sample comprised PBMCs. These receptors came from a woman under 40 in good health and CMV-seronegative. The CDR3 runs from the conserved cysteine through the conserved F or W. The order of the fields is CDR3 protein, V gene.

CASSTGGLAGVRGEQFF | TRBV5-5
CASSVTTSLGETQYF | TRBV9
CASSHPPRDSASIMNTEAFF | TRBV14
CASSIEHQPYEKLFF | TRBV19
CASSLVGGTSGLYNEQFF | TRBV11-2
CASSLEIAGGPEKEFF | TRBV7-8
CASTTYASGTNTGELFF | TRBV28
CSSSLGGAIGNTIYF | TRBV7-9
CASSPFSGTGLQETQYF | TRBV18
CASSFQGGQETQYF | TRBV5-5
CASSQGQGYQPQHF | TRBV9
CASSGGGDYGYTF | TRBV9
CTSSVRDRGEKLFF | TRBV1
CASSLGLARNEQFF | TRBV14
CATSTRTTAGELFF | TRBV15